This T cell receptor beta chain derives from a study of post-analysis software for immune sequencing data. Study overall: Included among the disease courses, which were recorded for the cohort, were relapsing-remitting, secondary progressive and progressive-relapsing multiple sclerosis.

V lost 8 bases and J lost 2, with 13 bases in between. The CDR3 sequence is 15 residues long. Per germline, CDR1 WSHSY and CDR2 SAAADI. Overall study results and limits: Samples sharing a preparation batch grouped tightly together when assessed by F measure. About five TRBV segments were more frequent in patients than controls; TRBV5-6, TRBV5-1 and TRBV20-1 belonged to this group. Significantly lower normalized Chao1 diversity was seen in multiple sclerosis patients than in controls.

Note on this clonotype: Antigen specificity is unknown.

Unique molecular identifiers were present in the TCR beta cDNA libraries. Input populations of roughly 0.95 to 10 million T cells gave rise to some 500,000 cDNA molecules. TCRdb re-derived calls from the PCR reads in MiXCR, one entry per CDR3 protein. Of 500,000 to 600,000 distinct CDR3 sequences listed, roughly 47% were seen once; the top ten hold 1.5% to 2%. The sample comprised blood. The genes are TRBV10-2 and TRBJ2-6; a weak D match, TRBD2 (6 bases). This sequence was found in a girl between 5 and 17 years old with multiple sclerosis. The CDR3 region is CASLLTGAGANVLTF. CDR3 nucleotide sequence: TGCGCCAGCCTTCTCACGGGGGCTGGGGCCAACGTCCTGACTTTC.